The clone carrying this T cell receptor (beta chain) was seen repeatedly, ten times or more. Its target is not known. This sample is part of a study of T cells after yellow fever vaccination. The study, taken as a whole, reports: Overall, a small share of clonotypes was seen in both CD4 and CD8 compartments. Boosting was followed by the reappearance of most primary-vaccination clones (approximately 95% CD4, about 90% CD8). By day 5 rather than day 15, the secondary response had peaked, though it was weaker.

The CDR3 length is 15 residues. V gave up 0 bases and J gave up 0 bases, with 9 bases separating them. The germline V gene encodes CDR1 SGHRS and CDR2 YFSETQ. A 5'RACE template-switching step, the method used to make TCR cDNA, added a universal primer site and UMIs. MiXCR was run by TCRdb on the 5' RACE reads, yielding one entry per CDR3 protein. The table has some 320,000 distinct CDR3 sequences, about 9.5% seen once; the top ten hold around 17%. The specimen was PBMCs, collected on the day of the first yellow fever vaccination. The receptor comes from a man aged 18-30 years who received the YFV17D yellow fever vaccine. The rearrangement links TRBV5-1 to TRBJ1-1; D is unclear. This CDR3 is CASSLVGSMNTEAFF. The DNA of the CDR3 is TGCGCCAGCAGCTTGGTCGGGAGTATGAACACTGAAGCTTTCTTT.